This T cell receptor beta chain was identified in a study of beta chain features in type 1 diabetes. Looking at the study overall: Sorted cells, some 110 million in number, were examined across all samples. Broader study findings: A pattern of fewer insertions and more deletions at VDJ junctions was seen in type 1 diabetes patients.

This clone was seen only a few times. Its target is not known. All of the isolated RNA was reverse transcribed, so expressed TCRB transcripts were sequenced. The assay was immunoSEQ multiplex PCR, and TCRdb's table has in-frame clones only and misses some. This sample has around 500,000 clones, with more than 9.5% found just once. Sorting based on CD45RO/CCR7/CD25/CD127/CD95/CD27 separated CD4+ naive, central memory, regulatory and stem cell-like memory cells. Without exception, sorted populations had purity beyond 95%. CDR1 and CDR2 from the germline V gene are SNHLY and FYNNEI. Trimming left V 7 bases short and J 14 bases short, with 15 bases between. The CDR3 has 12 amino acids.

Sequences were obtained from naive CD4+ T cells from blood. The sequence was obtained from a woman younger than 35 in good health. This chain connects TRBV2 to TRBJ1-6, with D perhaps matching TRBD1 (5 bases). The CDR3 region is CASKIGAAALHF. Written as DNA, the CDR3 is TGTGCCAGCAAGATAGGGGCGGCGGCCCTCCACTTT.